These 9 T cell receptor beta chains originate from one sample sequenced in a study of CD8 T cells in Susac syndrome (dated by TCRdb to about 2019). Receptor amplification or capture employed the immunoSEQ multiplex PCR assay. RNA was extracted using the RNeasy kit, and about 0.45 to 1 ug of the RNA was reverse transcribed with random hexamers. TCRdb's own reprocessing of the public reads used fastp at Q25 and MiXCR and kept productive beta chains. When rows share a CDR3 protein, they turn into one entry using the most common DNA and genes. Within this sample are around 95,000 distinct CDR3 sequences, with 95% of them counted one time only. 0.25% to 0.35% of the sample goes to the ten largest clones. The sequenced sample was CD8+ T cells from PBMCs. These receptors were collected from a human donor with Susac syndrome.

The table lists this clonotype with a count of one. This chain's CDR3 is CASRAGANTEAFF. The CDR3 DNA is TGTGCCAGCAGGGCCGGAGCGAACACTGAAGCTTTCTTT. The rearrangement joins TRBV3-1 to TRBJ1-1; D gene unclear. CDR1 is LGHDT and CDR2 is YNNKEL in the germline V gene (reference sequence). This CDR3 is 13 amino acids long. V gave up 6 bases and J gave up 1 base, with 9 bases separating them.

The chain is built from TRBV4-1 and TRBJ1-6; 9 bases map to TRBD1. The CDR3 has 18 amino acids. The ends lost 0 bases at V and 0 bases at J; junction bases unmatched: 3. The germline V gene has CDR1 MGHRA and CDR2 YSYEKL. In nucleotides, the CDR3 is TGCGCCAGCAGCCAAGATCCACAGGGGGCCTCCTATAATTCACCCCTCCACTTT. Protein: CASSQDPQGASYNSPLHF.

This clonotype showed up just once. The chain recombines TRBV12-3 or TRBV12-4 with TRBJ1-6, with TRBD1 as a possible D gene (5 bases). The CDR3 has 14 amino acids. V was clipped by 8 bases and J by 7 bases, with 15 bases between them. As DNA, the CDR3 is TGTGCCAGCGCCCAGGGAGAGTGGAATTCACCCCTCCACTTT. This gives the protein CASAQGEWNSPLHF.

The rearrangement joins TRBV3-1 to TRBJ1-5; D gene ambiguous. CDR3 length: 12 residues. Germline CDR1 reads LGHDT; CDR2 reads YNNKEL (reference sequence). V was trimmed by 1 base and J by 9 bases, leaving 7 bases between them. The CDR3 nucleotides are TGTGCCAGCAGCCAAGTGGGAGGGCCCCAGCATTTT. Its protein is CASSQVGGPQHF.

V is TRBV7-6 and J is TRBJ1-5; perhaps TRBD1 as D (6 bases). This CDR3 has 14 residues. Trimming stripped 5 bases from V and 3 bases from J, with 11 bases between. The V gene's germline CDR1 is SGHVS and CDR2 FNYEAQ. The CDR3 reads CASSQDSHNQPQHF. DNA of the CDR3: TGTGCCAGCAGCCAGGACAGTCACAATCAGCCCCAGCATTTT.

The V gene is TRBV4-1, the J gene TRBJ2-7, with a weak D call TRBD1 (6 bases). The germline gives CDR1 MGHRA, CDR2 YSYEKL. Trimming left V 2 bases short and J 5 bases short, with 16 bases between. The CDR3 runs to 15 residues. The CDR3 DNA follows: TGCGCCAGCAGCCAACCCGGGACAAGTGTCCACGAGCAGTACTTC. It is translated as CASSQPGTSVHEQYF.

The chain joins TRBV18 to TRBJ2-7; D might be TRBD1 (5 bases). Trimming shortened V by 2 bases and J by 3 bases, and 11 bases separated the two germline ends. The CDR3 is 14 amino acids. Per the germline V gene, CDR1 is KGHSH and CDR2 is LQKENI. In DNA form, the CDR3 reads TGTGCCAGCTCACCAGGGGCAGGGAACTACGAGCAGTACTTC. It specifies CASSPGAGNYEQYF.

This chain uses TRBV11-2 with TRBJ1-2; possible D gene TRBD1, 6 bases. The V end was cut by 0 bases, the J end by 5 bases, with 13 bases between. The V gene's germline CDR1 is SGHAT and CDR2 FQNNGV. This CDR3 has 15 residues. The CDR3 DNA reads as TGTGCCAGCAGCTTAGATCCGTCGGGGGCTTATGGCTACACCTTC. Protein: CASSLDPSGAYGYTF.

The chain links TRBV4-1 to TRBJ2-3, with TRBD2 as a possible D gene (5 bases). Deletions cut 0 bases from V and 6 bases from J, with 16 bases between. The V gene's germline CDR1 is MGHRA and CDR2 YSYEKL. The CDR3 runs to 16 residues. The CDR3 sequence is CASSQDLLGYGDTQYF. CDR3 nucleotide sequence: TGCGCCAGCAGCCAAGATCTACTAGGGTACGGGGATACGCAGTATTTT.